The rows below give T cell receptor beta chains drawn from one sample of a study of regulatory dendritic cells for organ transplantation. Repertoires were generated with immunoSEQ multiplex PCR, while TCRdb's copy carries only in-frame clones and drops some. This sample yields roughly 34,000 clones, of which around 90% are seen a single time; more than 0.055% belongs to the top ten. The sequencing input was naive CD4+ T cells from blood. These receptors were taken from a human donor in good health. Both conserved end residues are part of each CDR3. Each record gives: D gene, clone size, J gene, V gene, CDR3 protein, CDR3 DNA. A D gene is named only where the DNA matches it firmly. The size entry is marked missing in some rows and otherwise reads once, few, many or a size class.

.,.,TRBJ2-6,TRBV7-9,CATAGRGKTNVLTF,TGTGCCACGGCGGGTAGGGGTAAGACCAACGTCCTGACTTTC
TRBD2,once,TRBJ2-5,TRBV5-1,CASSLYPRLAGVETQYF,TGCGCCAGCAGCTTGTATCCTCGACTAGCGGGAGTTGAGACCCAGTACTTC
TRBD1,once,TRBJ1-1,TRBV6-4,CASSAGTENTEAFF,TGTGCCAGCAGTGCCGGGACAGAGAACACTGAAGCTTTCTTT
.,.,TRBJ2-2,TRBV6-4,CASPGGRNTGELFF,TGTGCCAGCCCTGGAGGGCGCAACACCGGGGAGCTGTTTTTT
.,.,TRBJ2-6,TRBV6-1,CASRSSGANVLTF,TGTGCCAGCCGGAGCTCTGGGGCCAACGTCCTGACTTTC
TRBD2,.,TRBJ2-5,TRBV5-4,CASSPDQVTSRVGSQYF,TGTGCCAGCAGCCCGGACCAAGTGACTAGCCGGGTTGGGTCCCAGTACTTC
.,.,TRBJ1-2,TRBV10-3,CAISDKVAGGYTF,TGTGCCATCAGTGATAAGGTGGCGGGGGGCTACACCTTC
TRBD1,.,TRBJ2-3,TRBV7-8,CASSLNRGQSTDTQYF,TGTGCCAGCAGCTTAAATAGGGGACAGAGCACAGATACGCAGTATTTT
.,.,TRBJ2-3,TRBV4-3,CASSQSPRSTDTQYF,TGCGCCAGCAGCCAAAGTCCGCGGAGCACAGATACGCAGTATTTT
.,.,TRBJ1-5,TRBV6-5,CASSLAGAQPQHF,TGTGCCAGCAGTCTGGCAGGGGCTCAGCCCCAGCATTTT
.,.,TRBJ2-1,TRBV7-2,CASSPGYEQFF,TGTGCCAGCAGCCCCGGTTACGAGCAGTTCTTC
.,.,TRBJ2-3,TRBV7-2,CASSLGSTDTQYF,TGTGCCAGCAGCTTAGGATCCACAGATACGCAGTATTTT
.,few,TRBJ1-2,TRBV25-1,CASSGLGYGYTF,TGTGCCAGCAGTGGCCTTGGCTATGGCTACACCTTC
.,.,TRBJ1-1,TRBV7-9,CASSLYRENTEAFF,TGTGCCAGCAGCTTGTACAGGGAAAACACTGAAGCTTTCTTT
.,.,TRBJ1-4,TRBV5-1,CASSFGQPKNEKLFF,TGCGCCAGCAGCTTCGGACAGCCAAAAAATGAAAAACTGTTTTTT
TRBD2,once,TRBJ2-7,TRBV7-7,CASSYLAGELAYEQYF,TGTGCTAGCAGCTACTTAGCGGGAGAGTTAGCCTACGAGCAGTACTTC
.,few,TRBJ1-2,TRBV7-2,CASSQVRQGHGYTF,TGTGCCAGCAGCCAAGTGAGGCAGGGGCATGGCTACACCTTC
.,.,TRBJ1-3,TRBV11-2,CASSLGFSGSTSGNTIYF,TGTGCCAGCAGCTTAGGGTTTTCTGGGTCAACCTCTGGAAACACCATATATTTT
.,.,TRBJ2-4,TRBV5-8,CASSLVRSIAKNIQYF,TGTGCCAGCAGCTTGGTACGGTCGATAGCCAAAAACATTCAGTACTTC
.,once,TRBJ2-7,TRBV5-1,CASSQFLSYEQYF,TGCGCCAGCAGCCAGTTTCTTTCCTACGAGCAGTACTTC
TRBD1,.,TRBJ2-3,TRBV5-1,CASSLVRTGGTDTQYF,TGCGCCAGCAGCTTGGTCCGGACAGGCGGCACAGATACGCAGTATTTT
.,.,TRBJ2-7,TRBV28,CASSLGQLPEQYF,TGTGCCAGCAGTTTAGGGCAGTTGCCCGAGCAGTACTTC
TRBD1,.,TRBJ2-7,TRBV6-5,CASRSTGTGGDEQYF,TGTGCCAGCAGGTCTACCGGGACAGGGGGTGACGAGCAGTACTTC